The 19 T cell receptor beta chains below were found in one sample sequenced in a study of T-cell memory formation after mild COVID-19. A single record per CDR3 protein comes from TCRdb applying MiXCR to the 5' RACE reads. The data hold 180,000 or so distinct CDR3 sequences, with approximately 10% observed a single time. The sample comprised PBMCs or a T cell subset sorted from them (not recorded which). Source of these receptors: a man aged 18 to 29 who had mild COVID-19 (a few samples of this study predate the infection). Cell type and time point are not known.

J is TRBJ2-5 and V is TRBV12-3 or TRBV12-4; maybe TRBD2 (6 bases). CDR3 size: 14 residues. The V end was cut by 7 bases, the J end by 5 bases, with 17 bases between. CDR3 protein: CASIPAGTAETQYF. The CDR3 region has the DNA TGTGCCAGCATTCCCGCGGGGACTGCGGAGACCCAGTACTTC.

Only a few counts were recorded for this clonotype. CDR3 loop: CASKERPYYEQYF. CDR3 bases: TGTGCCAGCAAGGAGCGGCCGTACTACGAGCAGTACTTC. The J gene is TRBJ2-7, the V gene TRBV6-1; weak D call: TRBD2 (5 bases). V was clipped by 7 bases and J by 3 bases, with 13 bases between them. The CDR3 contains 13 residues. Germline V gene lookup returns CDR1 MNHNS and CDR2 SASEGT.

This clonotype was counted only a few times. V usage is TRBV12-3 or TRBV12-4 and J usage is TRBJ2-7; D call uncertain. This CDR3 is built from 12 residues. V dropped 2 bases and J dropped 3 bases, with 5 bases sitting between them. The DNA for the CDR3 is TGTGCCAGCAGTTTAAAGATCTACGAGCAGTACGTC. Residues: CASSLKIYEQYV.

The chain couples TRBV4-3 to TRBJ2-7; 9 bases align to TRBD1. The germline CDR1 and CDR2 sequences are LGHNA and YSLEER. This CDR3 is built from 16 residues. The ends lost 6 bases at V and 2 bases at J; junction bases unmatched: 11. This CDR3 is CASSRRTGTGTYEQYF. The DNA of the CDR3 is TGCGCCAGCAGTCGACGCACCGGGACAGGGACCTACGAGCAGTACTTC.

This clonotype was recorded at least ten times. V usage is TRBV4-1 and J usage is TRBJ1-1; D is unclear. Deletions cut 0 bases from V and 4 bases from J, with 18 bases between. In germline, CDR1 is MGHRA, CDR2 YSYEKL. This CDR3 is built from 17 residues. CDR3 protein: CASSQDRSPQVGTEAFF. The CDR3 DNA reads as TGCGCCAGCAGCCAAGATAGGAGCCCGCAGGTTGGCACTGAAGCTTTCTTT.

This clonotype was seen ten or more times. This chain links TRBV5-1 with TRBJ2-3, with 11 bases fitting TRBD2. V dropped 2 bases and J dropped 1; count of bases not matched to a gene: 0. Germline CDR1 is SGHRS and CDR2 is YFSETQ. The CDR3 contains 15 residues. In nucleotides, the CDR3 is TGCGCCAGCAGCTTACTAGCGGGGGGCACAGATACGCAGTATTTT. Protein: CASSLLAGGTDTQYF.

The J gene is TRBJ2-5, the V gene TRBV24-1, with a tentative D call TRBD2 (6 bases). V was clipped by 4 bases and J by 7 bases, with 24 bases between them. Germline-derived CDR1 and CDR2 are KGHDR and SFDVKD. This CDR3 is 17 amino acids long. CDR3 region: CATSDRSSQGGGATQYF. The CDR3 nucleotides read TGTGCCACCAGTGACCGTTCCAGCCAGGGAGGAGGCGCGACCCAGTACTTC.

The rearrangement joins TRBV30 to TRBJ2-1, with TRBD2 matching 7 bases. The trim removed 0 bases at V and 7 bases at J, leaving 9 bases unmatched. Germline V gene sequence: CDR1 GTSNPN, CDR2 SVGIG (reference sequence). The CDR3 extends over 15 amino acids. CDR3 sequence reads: CAWSVPSGLGNEQFF. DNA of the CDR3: TGTGCCTGGAGTGTCCCTAGCGGACTGGGGAATGAGCAGTTCTTC.

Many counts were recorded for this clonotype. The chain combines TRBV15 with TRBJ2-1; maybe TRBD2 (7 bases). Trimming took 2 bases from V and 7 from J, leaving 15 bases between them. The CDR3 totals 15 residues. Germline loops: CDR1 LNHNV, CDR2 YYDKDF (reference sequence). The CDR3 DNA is TGTGCCACCAGCAGATCCAATAGGGGGGGGAATGAGCAGTTCTTC. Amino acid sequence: CATSRSNRGGNEQFF.

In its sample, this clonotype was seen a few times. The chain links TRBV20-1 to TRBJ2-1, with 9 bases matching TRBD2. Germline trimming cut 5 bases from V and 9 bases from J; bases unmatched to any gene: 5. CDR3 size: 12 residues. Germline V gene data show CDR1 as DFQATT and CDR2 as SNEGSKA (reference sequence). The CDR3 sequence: CSAPGGGAEQFF. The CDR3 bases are TGCAGTGCTCCCGGCGGGGGGGCTGAGCAGTTCTTC.

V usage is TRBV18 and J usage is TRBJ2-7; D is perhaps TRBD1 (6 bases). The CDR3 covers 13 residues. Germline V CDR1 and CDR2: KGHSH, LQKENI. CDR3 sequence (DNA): TGTGCCAGTTCACAGGGCCCCTATGGAGAGCAGTACGTC. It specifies CASSQGPYGEQYV.

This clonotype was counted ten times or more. The CDR3, as DNA: TGTGCCTGGATAAAGGAGGGGAACACTGAAGCTTTCTTT. Translation gives CAWIKEGNTEAFF. The rearrangement joins TRBV30 to TRBJ1-1; the D is unclear. V was shortened by 4 bases and J by 1 base, with 10 bases between the two germline ends. This CDR3 region has 13 residues. Germline values: CDR1 GTSNPN, CDR2 SVGIG (reference sequence).

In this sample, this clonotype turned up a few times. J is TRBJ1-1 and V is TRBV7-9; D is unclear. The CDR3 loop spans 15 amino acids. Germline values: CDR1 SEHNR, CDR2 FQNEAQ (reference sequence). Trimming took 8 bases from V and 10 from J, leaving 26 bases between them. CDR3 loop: CASRPEAAPLGRAFF. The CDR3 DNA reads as TGTGCCAGCCGCCCCGAGGCAGCCCCTCTCGGGCGAGCTTTCTTT.

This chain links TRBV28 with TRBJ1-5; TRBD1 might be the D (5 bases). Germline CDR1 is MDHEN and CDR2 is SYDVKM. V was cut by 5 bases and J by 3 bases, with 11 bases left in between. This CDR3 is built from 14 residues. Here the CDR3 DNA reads TGTGCCAGCAGTCCCGGGGGGGTCAATCAGCCCCAGCATTTT. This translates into CASSPGGVNQPQHF.

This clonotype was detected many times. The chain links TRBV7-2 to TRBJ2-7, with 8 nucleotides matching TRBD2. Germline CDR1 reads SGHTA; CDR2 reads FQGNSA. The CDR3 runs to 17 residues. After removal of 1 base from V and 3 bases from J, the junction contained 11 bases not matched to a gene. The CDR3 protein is CASSLVPAGGYFYEQYF. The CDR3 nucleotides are TGTGCCAGCAGCTTAGTCCCCGCGGGGGGTTACTTCTACGAGCAGTACTTC.

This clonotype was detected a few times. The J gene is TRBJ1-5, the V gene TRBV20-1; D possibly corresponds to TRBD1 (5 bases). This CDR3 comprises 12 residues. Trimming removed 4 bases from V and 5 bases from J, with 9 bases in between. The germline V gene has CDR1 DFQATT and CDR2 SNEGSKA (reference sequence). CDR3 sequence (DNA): TGCAGTGCTACAATGACAGATCAGCCCCAGCATTTT. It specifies CSATMTDQPQHF.

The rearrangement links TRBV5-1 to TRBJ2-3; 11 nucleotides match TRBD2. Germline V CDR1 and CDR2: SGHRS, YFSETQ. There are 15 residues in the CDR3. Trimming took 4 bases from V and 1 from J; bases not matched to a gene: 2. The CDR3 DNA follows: TGCGCCAGCAGCGCGGGACTAGCGGGCACAGATACGCAGTATTTT. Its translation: CASSAGLAGTDTQYF.

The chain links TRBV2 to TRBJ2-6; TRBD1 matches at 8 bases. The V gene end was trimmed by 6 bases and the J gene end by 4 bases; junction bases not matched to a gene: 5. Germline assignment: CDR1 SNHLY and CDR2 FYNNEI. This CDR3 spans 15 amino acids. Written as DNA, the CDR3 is TGTGCCAGCAGACCGACAGGGGTCGGGGCCAACGTCCTGACTTTC. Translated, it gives CASRPTGVGANVLTF.

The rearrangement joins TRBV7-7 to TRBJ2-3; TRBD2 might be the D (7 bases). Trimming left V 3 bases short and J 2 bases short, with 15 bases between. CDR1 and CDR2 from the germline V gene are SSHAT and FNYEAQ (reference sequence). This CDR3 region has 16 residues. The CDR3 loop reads CASSLGGGHHTDTQYF. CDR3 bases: TGTGCCAGCAGCTTGGGGGGGGGGCACCACACAGATACGCAGTATTTT.